The clone carrying this T cell receptor (beta chain) was seen many times. The antigen is not known. Sequencing was performed with immunoSEQ multiplex PCR; in TCRdb, only in-frame clones are kept and a portion is missing. The sample yields roughly 280,000 clones, roughly 85% seen once. This record comes from a study of cytomegalovirus exposure and HLA in healthy donors. Study conclusions and caveats: The majority of TCR sequences were rare, yet some public TCRs appeared in many donors. The tendency of first-cohort TCR clusters to co-occur in the approximately 120 validation repertoires was identified by a subsequent analysis. It was confirmed in vitro that a few of the CMV-associated chains were specific for CMV antigens. Cytomegalovirus status was reportedly diagnosed by the classifier with high specificity and sensitivity.

The sequenced sample was PBMCs. This TCR was sampled from a woman between 18 and 29 years old in good health and CMV-seronegative.

DNA of the CDR3: TGCGCCAGCAGCCAAGTATTAGCGGGGGGGCGGCAAGAGACCCAGTACTTC. Translation: CASSQVLAGGRQETQYF. This chain joins TRBV4-1 and TRBJ2-5; 11 nucleotides align to TRBD2. This CDR3 region has 17 residues. The germline CDR1 and CDR2 sequences are MGHRA and YSYEKL. V shed 1 base, J shed 2 bases, and the junction held 6 bases outside the gene matches.